This T cell receptor (beta chain) was identified during a study of response to subunit inactivated influenza vaccine. Each CDR3 protein is one row after TCRdb ran MiXCR on the RT-PCR reads. Of 500,000 to 600,000 distinct CDR3 sequences listed, 6% to 9% were seen once; the top ten hold over 10%. The V gene's germline CDR1 is SGHVS and CDR2 FNYEAQ. Trimming took off 1 base at V and 1 base at J, with 11 bases between the two ends. The CDR3 is 16 amino acids. Study-wide findings and caveats: The authors put forward the suggestion that each seasonal influenza vaccination may bring in only a limited number of new T cells.

Notes on this clonotype: Its antigen remains unidentified.

Here the sequenced sample was PBMCs from blood, taken about 23 months after vaccination. This chain uses TRBV7-6 with TRBJ2-1; no reliable D call. The receptor's source is a man aged 45 to 75 who received an inactivated influenza vaccine. The CDR3 DNA follows: TGTGCCAGCAGCTTAGGGGCTCGCGGTTCCTACAATGAGCAGTTCTTC. It encodes CASSLGARGSYNEQFF.